This is a list of T cell receptor beta chains from one sample in a study of T cells after yellow fever vaccination. MiXCR, applied by TCRdb to the 5' RACE reads, yields one record per CDR3 protein. The sample holds about 320,000 distinct CDR3 sequences, around 6.8% seen once. The sequences come from PBMCs, collected more than 40 days after the first yellow fever vaccination. These receptors came from a man in his late teens or twenties who received the YFV17D yellow fever vaccine. CDR3s include the opening cysteine and the closing phenylalanine or tryptophan. The order of the fields is V gene, clone size, D gene, J gene, CDR3 DNA, CDR3 protein. A D gene is named only where the DNA matches it firmly. The size entry is marked missing in some rows and otherwise reads once, few, many or a size class.

V gene: TRBV5-1; clone size: NA; D gene: TRBD1; J gene: TRBJ2-6; CDR3 DNA: TGCGCCAGCACGTTCAGGGGGCACTCTGGGGCCAACGTCCTGACTTTC; CDR3 protein: CASTFRGHSGANVLTF
V gene: TRBV5-1; clone size: many; D gene: TRBD2; J gene: TRBJ2-1; CDR3 DNA: TGCGCCAGCAGCTTGAAATTCCGGGAGGGAGTCCTAGCGGAGTACAATGAGCAGTTCTTC; CDR3 protein: CASSLKFREGVLAEYNEQFF
V gene: TRBV5-1; clone size: few; D gene: TRBD1; J gene: TRBJ1-1; CDR3 DNA: TGCGCCAGCAGCTTTTCTCCAGGGGGATCCACTGAAGCTTTCTTT; CDR3 protein: CASSFSPGGSTEAFF
V gene: TRBV5-1; clone size: many; D gene: TRBD2; J gene: TRBJ2-5; CDR3 DNA: TGCGCCAGCCAACGGGGGGAAGAGACCCAGTACTTC; CDR3 protein: CASQRGEETQYF
V gene: TRBV7-2; clone size: few; D gene: NA; J gene: TRBJ2-3; CDR3 DNA: TGTGCCAGCAGCTTTGTACCGAAGAACGCAGATACGCAGTATTTT; CDR3 protein: CASSFVPKNADTQYF
V gene: TRBV5-6; clone size: few; D gene: TRBD2; J gene: TRBJ2-1; CDR3 DNA: TGTGCCAGCAGCTTGCCTAGCGGCAATGAGCAGTTCTTC; CDR3 protein: CASSLPSGNEQFF
V gene: TRBV4-1; clone size: NA; D gene: NA; J gene: TRBJ1-2; CDR3 DNA: TGCGCCAGCAGCCAAGACTCCGGTGGGGCCCTAAACTATGGCTACACCTTC; CDR3 protein: CASSQDSGGALNYGYTF
V gene: TRBV7-8; clone size: NA; D gene: NA; J gene: TRBJ1-1; CDR3 DNA: TGTGCCAGCAGCTCCGGGACACCTGAAGCTTTCTTT; CDR3 protein: CASSSGTPEAFF
V gene: TRBV20-1; clone size: few; D gene: TRBD1; J gene: TRBJ2-1; CDR3 DNA: TGCAGTGCTAGAGCAGGGGGCAGGTTAGGGCAGTTCTTC; CDR3 protein: CSARAGGRLGQFF
V gene: TRBV5-1; clone size: NA; D gene: NA; J gene: TRBJ2-1; CDR3 DNA: TGCGCCAGCAGCTTGGTAGATAGCTTCTACAATGAGCAGTTCTTC; CDR3 protein: CASSLVDSFYNEQFF